The 32 T cell receptor beta chains given below trace back to one sample, sequenced in a study of beta chain features in type 1 diabetes. Their antigens are not known. The authors reverse transcribed all of the isolated RNA, so sequencing captured expressed TCRB transcripts. Sequenced by immunoSEQ multiplex PCR; TCRdb stores in-frame clones only, minus some. The sample has a few hundred thousand clones, under 20% seen once. Regarding the study as a whole: TCRB CDR3s were moderately but significantly shorter in Type 1 diabetes patients in all four CD4+ subsets.

The sequenced sample was naive CD4+ T cells from blood. These receptors were collected from a man aged 25 to 45 with type 1 diabetes.

This clone was seen only a few times. The chain is built from TRBV7-2 and TRBJ2-3; no clear D gene. The germline CDR1 and CDR2 sequences are SGHTA and FQGNSA. The CDR3 is 15 residues long. With 3 bases removed from V and 1 base from J, the gap between germline ends came to 11 bases. As DNA, the CDR3 is TGTGCCAGCAGCTTCCCCGACTTGGGCACAGATACGCAGTATTTT. It encodes CASSFPDLGTDTQYF.

The chain uses TRBV27 and TRBJ2-6; no reliable D call. Germline loops: CDR1 MNHEY, CDR2 SMNVEV (reference sequence). This CDR3 is built from 17 residues. The germline V and J ends were trimmed by 2 bases and 3 bases, with 14 bases remaining between them. The CDR3 nucleotides are TGTGCCAGCAGTTTACAGCACGGTGCCTTTGGGGCCAACGTCCTGACTTTC. This sequence encodes CASSLQHGAFGANVLTF.

This clone has a handful of counts. V and J are TRBV27 and TRBJ2-1; D may be TRBD2 (7 bases). Per the germline V gene, CDR1 is MNHEY and CDR2 is SMNVEV (reference sequence). Trimming stripped 5 bases from V and 8 bases from J, with 25 bases between. This CDR3 is built from 17 residues. The CDR3 here is CASSPLVPGQRGDEQFF. The CDR3 nucleotides read TGTGCCAGCAGTCCCCTCGTCCCGGGACAACGGGGGGATGAGCAGTTCTTC.

This clone was observed a handful of times. Other DNA sequences in this specimen translate into the identical CDR3. The CDR3 region is CASSKEGDEQYF. In DNA, the CDR3 is TGTGCCAGCAGCAAAGAGGGGGACGAGCAGTACTTC. The chain is built from TRBV21-1 and TRBJ2-7; TRBD1, the table's D call, lacks a check against the DNA. TRBV21-1 is given as a pseudogene. The CDR3 consists of 12 residues.

This clone appeared a few times. The chain employs TRBV14 and TRBJ2-6; no reliable D call. There are 13 residues in the CDR3. V was cut by 4 bases and J by 4 bases, with 5 bases left in between. The germline CDR1 and CDR2 sequences are SGHDN and FVKESK. The DNA for the CDR3 is TGTGCCAGCAGCCCTCCCGGGGCCAACGTCCTGACTTTC. It translates to CASSPPGANVLTF.

The CDR3 nucleotides are TGCACCAGCAGCCAAGATCACTGCGGGAGAACAGATACGCAGTATTTT. This gives the protein CTSSQDHCGRTDTQYF. V and J are TRBV1 and TRBJ2-3; TRBD2 is the table's D call, not checked against the DNA. TRBV1 is assigned pseudogene status. This CDR3 region has 16 residues.

DNA of the CDR3: TGTGCCAGCAGCTTATACTTCGGTGACAAGTTCTTC. Amino acid sequence: CASSLYFGDKFF. The chain recombines TRBV7-2 with TRBJ2-1, with D hard to call. V was shortened by 2 bases and J by 14 bases, with 13 bases between the two germline ends. Germline CDR1 SGHTA, CDR2 FQGNSA. CDR3 length: 12 residues.

This clone has more than one count but fewer than ten. V and J are TRBV19 and TRBJ2-1, with D maybe TRBD1 (6 bases). The CDR3 totals 14 residues. Between the trimmed V and J ends, which lost 3 bases and 5 bases, there was a span of 11 bases. CDR1 is LNHDA and CDR2 is SQIVND in the germline V gene (reference sequence). The CDR3 DNA reads TGTGCCAGTAGTATCCGGGACAAGAACAATGAGCAGTTCTTC. Translating it yields CASSIRDKNNEQFF.

The chain combines TRBV27 with TRBJ2-1, with TRBD1 identical over 9 bases. The CDR3 spans 17 residues. Germline V gene lookup returns CDR1 MNHEY and CDR2 SMNVEV (reference sequence). J gave up 6 bases and V 1 base, and 10 bases lay outside the gene matches. The DNA of the CDR3 is TGTGCCAGCAGTTTATTTCCCCGGGACAGGGCGGCCAATGAGCAGTTCTTC. As protein: CASSLFPRDRAANEQFF.

Only a few counts were recorded for this clone. The chain links TRBV29-1 to TRBJ2-5; 7 bases map to TRBD1. V dropped 0 bases and J dropped 3; count of bases not matched to a gene: 10. The CDR3 runs to 16 residues. The germline gives CDR1 SQVTM, CDR2 ANQGSEA. The CDR3 reads CSVEDRVGGWKETQYF. CDR3 DNA: TGCAGCGTTGAAGATCGCGTAGGGGGCTGGAAAGAGACCCAGTACTTC.

The chain combines TRBV7-2 with TRBJ1-2; TRBD1 aligns across 10 bases. With 5 bases clipped from V and 4 bases from J, the junction kept 4 bases outside the gene matches. Germline CDR1 and CDR2: SGHTA and FQGNSA. The CDR3 spans 14 residues. CDR3 nucleotide sequence: TGTGCCAGCAGCGGGAGACAGGGGGCCTATGGCTACACCTTC. This sequence encodes CASSGRQGAYGYTF.

As concerns this clone: This specimen includes other DNA sequences encoding the same CDR3. The chain couples TRBV5-1 to TRBJ2-7; D is undetermined. The length of the CDR3 is 12 residues. V dropped 1 base and J dropped 4 bases, with 6 bases sitting between them. Looked up from germline, CDR1 is SGHRS and CDR2 is YFSETQ. The CDR3 here is CASSLTEYEQYF. The CDR3 DNA is TGCGCCAGCAGCTTGACCGAATACGAGCAGTACTTC.

This sequence joins TRBV7-2 and TRBJ2-1, with 7 bases matching TRBD2. Per the germline V gene, CDR1 is SGHTA and CDR2 is FQGNSA. V lost 6 bases, J lost 5 bases, and 10 bases stayed unmatched. The CDR3 has 15 residues. The CDR3 loop is CASSIPDGTNNEQFF. DNA for the CDR3: TGTGCCAGCAGTATCCCAGATGGGACTAACAATGAGCAGTTCTTC.

This clone has only a few counts. Other DNA sequences within the sample encode an identical CDR3. This chain uses TRBV29-1 with TRBJ2-3, with TRBD2 as a possible D gene (6 bases). V lost 6 bases and J lost 3, with 13 bases in between. The CDR3 totals 13 residues. The germline V gene has CDR1 SQVTM and CDR2 ANQGSEA. This CDR3 is CSVAGLSTDTQYF. CDR3 coding DNA: TGCAGCGTAGCGGGTCTATCGACAGATACGCAGTATTTT.

The table lists this clone with a few counts. The gene calls are TRBV4-2 and TRBJ2-1; D remains unclear. The CDR3 consists of 17 residues. Between the trimmed V and J ends, which lost 0 bases and 0 bases, there was a span of 12 bases. The germline V gene has CDR1 LGHNA and CDR2 YNFKEQ. Here the CDR3 reads CASSQDTRPSSYNEQFF. The CDR3 bases are TGTGCCAGCAGCCAAGATACTCGGCCGAGCTCCTACAATGAGCAGTTCTTC.

The V gene is TRBV5-6, the J gene TRBJ2-5, with D possibly being TRBD1 or TRBD2 (5 bases each). Germline CDR1 and CDR2: SGHDT and YYEEEE. The CDR3 extends over 14 amino acids. The V and J ends lost 2 bases and 4 bases respectively, with 12 bases between them. Here the CDR3 DNA reads TGTGCCAGCAGCTTAACGGGGCAGGGAGAGACCCAGTACTTC. It codes for CASSLTGQGETQYF.

The rearrangement uses TRBV30 and TRBJ2-6; D ambiguous. Germline V gives CDR1 GTSNPN, CDR2 SVGIG (reference sequence). The V end lost 7 bases, the J end lost 3 bases, and 7 bases lay between the germline ends. This CDR3 has 12 amino acids. CDR3: CASPGGANVLTF. DNA of the CDR3: TGTGCCTCCCCGGGTGGGGCCAACGTCCTGACTTTC. The variable domain in full, completed from reference TRBV30 and TRBJ2-6, reads SQTIHQWPATLVQPVGSPLSLECTVEGTSNPNLYWYRQAAGRGLQLLFYSVGIGQISSEVPQNLSASRPQDRQFILSSKKLLLSDSGFYLCASPGGANVLTFGAGSRLTVL.

This chain uses TRBV29-1 with TRBJ1-2; 7 bases are shared with TRBD1. The CDR3 has 14 residues. CDR1 is SQVTM and CDR2 is ANQGSEA in the germline V gene. Unmatched junction bases numbered 11, after V lost 4 bases and J lost 6 bases. CDR3 sequence reads: CSVAGRTGTNGYTF. The CDR3 DNA reads TGCAGCGTTGCCGGCCGGACAGGTACAAATGGCTACACCTTC.

In its sample, this clone was seen a few times. V usage is TRBV7-8 and J usage is TRBJ2-3; TRBD1 might be the D (6 bases). Trimming took off 3 bases at V and 0 bases at J, with 10 bases between the two ends. The CDR3 is made up of 15 amino acids. Germline CDR1 SGHVS, CDR2 FQNEAQ. The CDR3 DNA reads as TGTGCCAGCAGCTTGCGGACAGCCAGCACAGATACGCAGTATTTT. It is translated as CASSLRTASTDTQYF.

A few counts support this clone. The rearrangement links TRBV14 to TRBJ2-3; D might be TRBD2 (7 bases). Germline lookup yields CDR1 SGHDN and CDR2 FVKESK. The CDR3 extends over 15 amino acids. The V end lost 2 bases, the J end lost 6 bases, and 15 bases lay between the germline ends. DNA of the CDR3: TGTGCCAGCAGCCAACCTGACGGGGGGCGGGATACGCAGTATTTT. Amino acids: CASSQPDGGRDTQYF. Based on the CDR3 plus reference TRBV14 and TRBJ2-3, the full variable domain is EAGVTQFPSHSVIEKGQTVTLRCDPISGHDNLYWYRRVMGKEIKFLLHFVKESKQDESGMPNNRFLAERTGGTYSTLKVQPAELEDSGVYFCASSQPDGGRDTQYFGPGTRLTVL.

This clone was observed a few times. The chain links TRBV10-3 to TRBJ2-7; D uncertain. The ends were cut back, 6 bases at V and 2 bases at J, with 11 bases in the middle. The germline gives CDR1 ENHRY, CDR2 SYGVKD. This CDR3 is 13 amino acids long. The CDR3 DNA reads TGTGCCATCAGCACCGGGCCACCCTACGAGCAGTACTTC. It specifies CAISTGPPYEQYF.

CDR3 bases: TGTGCCAGCAGCCCCTTACAATGGCAGAATACGCAGTATTTT. This sequence encodes CASSPLQWQNTQYF. The J gene is TRBJ2-3, the V gene TRBV9; unclear D gene. V was cut by 4 bases and J by 7 bases, with 16 bases left in between. This CDR3 contains 14 residues. The germline CDR1 and CDR2 sequences are SGDLS and YYNGEE.

For this clone: Within the sample, other DNA sequences also encode this same CDR3. The CDR3 reads CASSLAGADTQYF. In DNA form, the CDR3 reads TGTGCCAGCAGCTTAGCCGGGGCAGATACGCAGTATTTT. The chain combines TRBV7-9 with TRBJ2-3; possible D gene TRBD2, 5 bases. CDR1 and CDR2 from the germline V gene are SEHNR and FQNEAQ (reference sequence). V lost 0 bases and J 4 bases, leaving 5 bases between the germline ends. This CDR3 region has 13 residues.

This clone was seen only a few times. The V and J genes are TRBV5-1 and TRBJ1-4; no reliable D call. Germline V gives CDR1 SGHRS, CDR2 YFSETQ. Trimming took off 4 bases at V and 5 bases at J, with 15 bases between the two ends. The CDR3 totals 15 residues. CDR3 in DNA: TGCGCCAGCAGCCTTAATCTAGGCCTAAATGAAAAACTGTTTTTT. Translation gives CASSLNLGLNEKLFF.

The chain carries TRBV7-9 and TRBJ2-1, with 14 positions matching TRBD2. V gave up 8 bases and J gave up 2 bases; unmatched junction bases: 5. The CDR3 is 16 residues long. Germline assignment: CDR1 SEHNR and CDR2 FQNEAQ (reference sequence). CDR3 region: CASGTSGRRAYNEQFF. CDR3 in DNA: TGTGCCAGCGGGACTAGCGGGAGAAGGGCCTACAATGAGCAGTTCTTC.

This sequence joins TRBV9 and TRBJ2-7; 13 bases are a match to TRBD2. The CDR3 totals 12 residues. The V and J ends lost 7 bases and 6 bases, in that order; junction bases with no gene match: 1. Germline CDR1 reads SGDLS; CDR2 reads YYNGEE. CDR3 in DNA: TGTGCCAGCGGGACTAGCGGGACCGAGCAGTACTTC. Protein product: CASGTSGTEQYF.

This clone was found a few times. V gene TRBV19 combines with J gene TRBJ2-7, with D unresolved. The CDR3 covers 14 residues. The germline V and J ends were trimmed by 3 bases and 3 bases, with 12 bases remaining between them. Germline loops: CDR1 LNHDA, CDR2 SQIVND (reference sequence). The CDR3 loop reads CASSISQPVYEQYF. The DNA of the CDR3 is TGTGCCAGTAGTATCAGCCAACCAGTCTACGAGCAGTACTTC.

This clone was counted a few times. This rearrangement joins TRBV4-2 to TRBJ2-7, with 11 bases matching TRBD1. CDR3 length equals 17 residues. The J segment lost 3 bases and the V segment lost 0 bases, leaving 7 bases of the junction unmatched. Germline V gene lookup returns CDR1 LGHNA and CDR2 YNFKEQ. Here the CDR3 DNA reads TGTGCCAGCAGCCAAGATTCTCCCGGGACAGGGGGCTACGAGCAGTACTTC. Protein sequence: CASSQDSPGTGGYEQYF.

The gene calls are TRBV11-2 and TRBJ2-3; no firm D call. Trimming cost V 6 bases and J 1 base, with 11 bases left between them. The length of the CDR3 is 14 residues. Germline loops: CDR1 SGHAT, CDR2 FQNNGV. CDR3 loop: CASSLILGTDTQYF. The CDR3 DNA reads TGTGCCAGCAGTTTGATTTTGGGCACAGATACGCAGTATTTT. Supplemented by reference TRBV11-2 and TRBJ2-3, the full variable domain reads EAGVAQSPRYKIIEKRQSVAFWCNPISGHATLYWYQQILGQGPKLLIQFQNNGVVDDSQLPKDRFSAERLKGVDSTLKIQPAKLEDSAVYLCASSLILGTDTQYFGPGTRLTVL.

This chain links TRBV27 with TRBJ1-2, with 7 bases identical to TRBD1. The CDR3 is made up of 14 amino acids. Germline V gives CDR1 MNHEY, CDR2 SMNVEV (reference sequence). Trimming at V came to 2 bases and at J to 6 bases, leaving 6 bases not matched to a gene. CDR3 coding DNA: TGTGCCAGCAGTTTACGGACAGGCCTCGATGGCTACACCTTC. Its translation: CASSLRTGLDGYTF.

This clone was picked up a small number of times. The chain is built from TRBV2 and TRBJ2-7; D is ambiguous. Germline values: CDR1 SNHLY, CDR2 FYNNEI. V gave up 3 bases and J gave up 0 bases, with 9 bases separating them. This CDR3 is 14 amino acids long. The CDR3 loop is CASSEDYTSYEQYF. CDR3 coding DNA: TGTGCCAGCAGTGAGGATTATACCTCCTACGAGCAGTACTTC.

This clone was seen more than once but under ten times. This same CDR3 is encoded by further DNA sequences in the sample. CDR3 sequence: CASSLLNYEQYF. The CDR3 DNA reads as TGTGCCAGCAGCCTACTTAACTACGAGCAGTACTTC. V usage is TRBV7-2 and J usage is TRBJ2-7; D is uncertain. CDR1 SGHTA and CDR2 FQGNSA come from the germline V gene. This CDR3 is 12 amino acids long. V was trimmed by 5 bases and J by 3 bases, leaving 8 bases between them.